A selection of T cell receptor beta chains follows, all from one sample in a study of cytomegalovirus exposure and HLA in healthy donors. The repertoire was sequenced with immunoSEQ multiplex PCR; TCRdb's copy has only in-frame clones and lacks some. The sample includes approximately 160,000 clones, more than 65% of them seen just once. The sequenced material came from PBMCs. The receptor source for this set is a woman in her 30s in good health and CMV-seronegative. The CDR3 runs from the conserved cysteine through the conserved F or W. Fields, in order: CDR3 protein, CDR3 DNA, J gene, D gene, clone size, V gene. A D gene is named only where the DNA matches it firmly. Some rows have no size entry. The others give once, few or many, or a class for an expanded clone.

CDR3aa: CAWSSSNYGYTF
CDR3nt: TGTGCCTGGAGTTCCTCTAACTATGGCTACACCTTC
j_gene: TRBJ1-2
d_gene: -
abundance: -
v_gene: TRBV30

CDR3aa: CASSYRQAATNEKLFF
CDR3nt: TGTGCCAGCAGCTATCGACAGGCGGCAACTAATGAAAAACTGTTTTTT
j_gene: TRBJ1-4
d_gene: -
abundance: -
v_gene: TRBV5-4

CDR3aa: CASSVIQGPGGANVLTF
CDR3nt: TGTGCCAGCAGCGTCATACAGGGCCCTGGTGGGGCCAACGTCCTGACTTTC
j_gene: TRBJ2-6
d_gene: -
abundance: -
v_gene: TRBV9

CDR3aa: CSVEWGDRVDGYTF
CDR3nt: TGCAGCGTTGAATGGGGCGACAGGGTAGATGGCTACACCTTC
j_gene: TRBJ1-2
d_gene: TRBD1
abundance: once
v_gene: TRBV29-1

CDR3aa: CASSQRTGGKDTQYF
CDR3nt: TGTGCCAGCAGCCAGAGGACAGGGGGCAAAGATACGCAGTATTTT
j_gene: TRBJ2-3
d_gene: TRBD1
abundance: -
v_gene: TRBV5-6

CDR3aa: CASSLAPGGGNTIYF
CDR3nt: TGTGCCAGCAGCTTGGCTCCTGGGGGCGGAAACACCATATATTTT
j_gene: TRBJ1-3
d_gene: -
abundance: -
v_gene: TRBV5-5

CDR3aa: CASSAGLAGGAYEQYF
CDR3nt: TGTGCCAGCAGTGCGGGACTAGCGGGGGGGGCGTACGAGCAGTACTTC
j_gene: TRBJ2-7
d_gene: TRBD2
abundance: -
v_gene: TRBV27

CDR3aa: CASSDGTGGADTQYF
CDR3nt: TGTGCCAGCAGTGACGGGACAGGGGGCGCAGATACGCAGTATTTT
j_gene: TRBJ2-3
d_gene: TRBD1
abundance: -
v_gene: TRBV6-1

CDR3aa: CAWRPPTTRLYGYTF
CDR3nt: TGTGCCTGGAGGCCCCCTACCACGAGGCTATATGGCTACACCTTC
j_gene: TRBJ1-2
d_gene: -
abundance: -
v_gene: TRBV30

CDR3aa: CASSQGRGIETQYF
CDR3nt: TGCGCCAGCAGCCAGGGCAGGGGTATAGAGACCCAGTACTTC
j_gene: TRBJ2-5
d_gene: -
abundance: -
v_gene: TRBV5-1

CDR3aa: CASSSDRVSYEQYF
CDR3nt: TGTGCCAGCAGCTCAGACAGGGTCTCCTACGAGCAGTACTTC
j_gene: TRBJ2-7
d_gene: TRBD1
abundance: -
v_gene: TRBV7-9

CDR3aa: CASSVGGEQFF
CDR3nt: TGTGCCAGCAGCGTAGGCGGGGAGCAGTTCTTC
j_gene: TRBJ2-1
d_gene: -
abundance: -
v_gene: TRBV9

CDR3aa: CASSYSGDTNEQFF
CDR3nt: TGTGCCAGCAGTTACTCGGGGGACACCAATGAGCAGTTCTTC
j_gene: TRBJ2-1
d_gene: -
abundance: -
v_gene: TRBV6-6

CDR3aa: CASRKTGEGYGYTF
CDR3nt: TGTGCCAGCAGAAAGACAGGGGAAGGCTATGGCTACACCTTC
j_gene: TRBJ1-2
d_gene: TRBD1
abundance: once
v_gene: TRBV27

CDR3aa: CASSPSGSYEQYF
CDR3nt: TGCGCCAGCAGCCCGAGCGGTTCCTACGAGCAGTACTTC
j_gene: TRBJ2-7
d_gene: -
abundance: few
v_gene: TRBV5-1

CDR3aa: CASSEDRGLYGYTF
CDR3nt: TGTGCCAGCAGTGAGGACAGGGGGTTGTATGGCTACACCTTC
j_gene: TRBJ1-2
d_gene: TRBD1
abundance: -
v_gene: TRBV2

CDR3aa: CASRQGRNTEAFF
CDR3nt: TGTGCCAGCCGACAGGGGAGGAACACTGAAGCTTTCTTT
j_gene: TRBJ1-1
d_gene: TRBD1
abundance: -
v_gene: TRBV6-5

CDR3aa: CASSYGQISDTQYF
CDR3nt: TGTGCCAGCAGTTACGGCCAGATATCAGATACGCAGTATTTT
j_gene: TRBJ2-3
d_gene: -
abundance: few
v_gene: TRBV6-5

CDR3aa: CASSSTGSPYNEQFF
CDR3nt: TGTGCCAGCAGCTCGACAGGGTCGCCCTACAATGAGCAGTTCTTC
j_gene: TRBJ2-1
d_gene: TRBD1
abundance: once
v_gene: TRBV7-3

CDR3aa: CASSQVSLAGGGEQFF
CDR3nt: TGTGCCAGCAGCCAAGTTAGCCTAGCGGGAGGCGGTGAGCAGTTCTTC
j_gene: TRBJ2-1
d_gene: TRBD2
abundance: -
v_gene: TRBV14

CDR3aa: CASSLEGATSYGYTF
CDR3nt: TGTGCCAGCAGCTTAGAGGGGGCTACTAGCTATGGCTACACCTTC
j_gene: TRBJ1-2
d_gene: TRBD1
abundance: -
v_gene: TRBV5-5

CDR3aa: CSVSPGQGGQPQHF
CDR3nt: TGCAGCGTTAGTCCCGGACAGGGCGGTCAGCCCCAGCATTTT
j_gene: TRBJ1-5
d_gene: TRBD1
abundance: -
v_gene: TRBV29-1

CDR3aa: CASSVVGQGNEQFF
CDR3nt: TGTGCCAGCAGCGTAGTAGGTCAGGGCAATGAGCAGTTCTTC
j_gene: TRBJ2-1
d_gene: -
abundance: -
v_gene: TRBV9

CDR3aa: CASSVDRGYEQYF
CDR3nt: TGTGCCAGCAGTGTAGACAGGGGATACGAGCAGTACTTC
j_gene: TRBJ2-7
d_gene: TRBD1
abundance: few
v_gene: TRBV2

CDR3aa: CASSQEGGDQPQHF
CDR3nt: TGCGCCAGCAGCCAAGAGGGAGGGGATCAGCCCCAGCATTTT
j_gene: TRBJ1-5
d_gene: -
abundance: -
v_gene: TRBV4-1

CDR3aa: CAWSVRGGVFYEQFF
CDR3nt: TGTGCCTGGAGTGTACGCGGGGGGGTTTTTTATGAGCAGTTCTTC
j_gene: TRBJ2-1
d_gene: TRBD2
abundance: -
v_gene: TRBV30

CDR3aa: CATSRAGQGAYEQYF
CDR3nt: TGTGCCACCAGCAGAGCCGGACAGGGGGCTTACGAGCAGTACTTC
j_gene: TRBJ2-7
d_gene: TRBD1
abundance: -
v_gene: TRBV15

CDR3aa: CASSRSGAGMNTEAFF
CDR3nt: TGCGCCAGCAGCCGATCAGGGGCAGGGATGAACACTGAAGCTTTCTTT
j_gene: TRBJ1-1
d_gene: -
abundance: once
v_gene: TRBV5-1

CDR3aa: CASSAGSGTDTQYF
CDR3nt: TGTGCCAGCAGTGCGGGGTCGGGCACAGATACGCAGTATTTT
j_gene: TRBJ2-3
d_gene: -
abundance: -
v_gene: TRBV2

CDR3aa: CASSPMTGPNYGYTF
CDR3nt: TGTGCCAGCAGCCCGATGACAGGGCCTAACTATGGCTACACCTTC
j_gene: TRBJ1-2
d_gene: TRBD1
abundance: -
v_gene: TRBV13

CDR3aa: CASSEIRLEGAEDTEAFF
CDR3nt: TGTGCCAGCAGTGAAATTCGGTTGGAGGGGGCGGAGGACACTGAAGCTTTCTTT
j_gene: TRBJ1-1
d_gene: TRBD1
abundance: -
v_gene: TRBV2

CDR3aa: CASSSFRAGVGTGELFF
CDR3nt: TGTGCCAGCAGTTCGTTTCGAGCGGGAGTTGGCACCGGGGAGCTGTTTTTT
j_gene: TRBJ2-2
d_gene: TRBD2
abundance: -
v_gene: TRBV28

CDR3aa: CASRGTGVSTEAFF
CDR3nt: TGTGCCAGCAGGGGGACAGGGGTGAGCACTGAAGCTTTCTTT
j_gene: TRBJ1-1
d_gene: TRBD1
abundance: -
v_gene: TRBV6-1

CDR3aa: CASSRPSGGLGDTQYF
CDR3nt: TGCGCCAGCAGCCGACCTAGCGGGGGCCTGGGGGATACGCAGTATTTT
j_gene: TRBJ2-3
d_gene: TRBD2
abundance: -
v_gene: TRBV4-1

CDR3aa: CASSLGGTGNTEAFF
CDR3nt: TGCGCCAGCAGCTTGGGGGGGACAGGGAACACTGAAGCTTTCTTT
j_gene: TRBJ1-1
d_gene: TRBD1
abundance: -
v_gene: TRBV5-1

CDR3aa: CASSLGREGRRYF
CDR3nt: TGTGCTAGCAGCTTGGGGAGGGAGGGAAGAAGGTACTTC
j_gene: TRBJ2-7
d_gene: TRBD2
abundance: -
v_gene: TRBV7-7

CDR3aa: CASSPQTRLGYEQYF
CDR3nt: TGTGCCAGCAGCCCGCAGACCAGACTAGGGTACGAGCAGTACTTC
j_gene: TRBJ2-7
d_gene: -
abundance: -
v_gene: TRBV7-6

CDR3aa: CAWKRSGNTIYF
CDR3nt: TGTGCCTGGAAACGGTCTGGAAACACCATATATTTT
j_gene: TRBJ1-3
d_gene: -
abundance: -
v_gene: TRBV30

CDR3aa: CASSLAAIGLGRYEQYF
CDR3nt: TGTGCCAGCAGCTTAGCGGCTATAGGACTAGGACGGTACGAGCAGTACTTC
j_gene: TRBJ2-7
d_gene: TRBD2
abundance: once
v_gene: TRBV7-2

CDR3aa: CASNNPGGAFF
CDR3nt: TGTGCCAGCAACAACCCGGGTGGAGCTTTCTTT
j_gene: TRBJ1-1
d_gene: -
abundance: -
v_gene: TRBV6-5

CDR3aa: CASSLLASGEIYEQYF
CDR3nt: TGCGCCAGCAGCTTGTTGGCTAGCGGGGAGATTTACGAGCAGTACTTC
j_gene: TRBJ2-7
d_gene: TRBD2
abundance: once
v_gene: TRBV5-1

CDR3aa: CASWSPTNGYTF
CDR3nt: TGTGCCAGCTGGTCCCCCACAAATGGCTACACCTTC
j_gene: TRBJ1-2
d_gene: -
abundance: -
v_gene: TRBV25-1

CDR3aa: CASTPTSSPGHEQFF
CDR3nt: TGTGCCAGCACCCCGACTAGTTCCCCGGGGCATGAGCAGTTCTTC
j_gene: TRBJ2-1
d_gene: -
abundance: few
v_gene: TRBV7-3

CDR3aa: CASSQPWTSLQETQYF
CDR3nt: TGTGCCAGCAGCCAACCCTGGACTAGTCTTCAAGAGACCCAGTACTTC
j_gene: TRBJ2-5
d_gene: TRBD2
abundance: -
v_gene: TRBV7-6

CDR3aa: CASSYLAAAGNEQFF
CDR3nt: TGTGCCAGCAGTTATCTAGCGGCCGCGGGCAATGAGCAGTTCTTC
j_gene: TRBJ2-1
d_gene: TRBD2
abundance: -
v_gene: TRBV5-4

CDR3aa: CATSRDRASGRHEQYF
CDR3nt: TGTGCCACCAGCAGAGATCGTGCTAGCGGGAGACACGAGCAGTACTTC
j_gene: TRBJ2-7
d_gene: TRBD2
abundance: -
v_gene: TRBV15

CDR3aa: CSVVDRELAGAPEETQYF
CDR3nt: TGCAGCGTTGTTGATAGGGAACTAGCGGGAGCCCCTGAAGAGACCCAGTACTTC
j_gene: TRBJ2-5
d_gene: TRBD2
abundance: -
v_gene: TRBV29-1

CDR3aa: CASSPPWSSDEKLFF
CDR3nt: TGTGCCAGCTCACCACCTTGGTCCTCGGATGAAAAACTGTTTTTT
j_gene: TRBJ1-4
d_gene: -
abundance: -
v_gene: TRBV18

CDR3aa: CASSLALDRAGETQYF
CDR3nt: TGTGCCAGCAGCTTAGCCTTGGACAGGGCGGGCGAGACCCAGTACTTC
j_gene: TRBJ2-5
d_gene: TRBD1
abundance: -
v_gene: TRBV7-9

CDR3aa: CASSPLRVLGTEAFF
CDR3nt: TGTGCCAGCAGCCCCCTCCGGGTTTTGGGCACTGAAGCTTTCTTT
j_gene: TRBJ1-1
d_gene: -
abundance: -
v_gene: TRBV14

CDR3aa: CASSRGGVSEAFF
CDR3nt: TGTGCCAGTAGTAGGGGGGGCGTCAGTGAAGCTTTCTTT
j_gene: TRBJ1-1
d_gene: -
abundance: -
v_gene: TRBV19

CDR3aa: CSVEQRQILYGYTF
CDR3nt: TGCAGCGTTGAGCAGCGACAGATCCTCTATGGCTACACCTTC
j_gene: TRBJ1-2
d_gene: -
abundance: -
v_gene: TRBV29-1

CDR3aa: CASSEGARTEAFF
CDR3nt: TGTGCCAGCAGCGAGGGGGCTCGCACTGAAGCTTTCTTT
j_gene: TRBJ1-1
d_gene: TRBD1
abundance: -
v_gene: TRBV6-5

CDR3aa: CASSSPRRAGGELFF
CDR3nt: TGTGCCAGCAGTTCCCCCCGGAGGGCCGGGGGGGAACTGTTTTTT
j_gene: TRBJ1-4
d_gene: -
abundance: -
v_gene: TRBV6-5